Sequencing of this TCR beta chain was carried out in a study of blood T cell repertoires in COVID-19. Study as a whole: Sites across the United States, Italy and Spain contributed samples from acute and convalescent COVID-19. T cells, B-cell-depleted T cells, or PBMCs supplied cDNA or gDNA.

The repertoire was sequenced with immunoSEQ multiplex PCR; TCRdb's copy has only in-frame clones and lacks some. The sample holds 250,000 to 300,000 clones, approximately 90% seen once. Germline V gene lookup returns CDR1 WNHNN and CDR2 SYGVQD (reference sequence). This CDR3 is built from 15 residues. V was shortened by 5 bases and J by 6 bases, with 16 bases between the two germline ends. Patients of the Seattle cohort, enrolled during active infection, were followed longitudinally. The receptor was derived from a woman aged 50 to 60 with COVID-19, enrolled during active disease. The rearrangement joins TRBV10-1 to TRBJ2-2; the D gene is possibly TRBD2 (6 bases). Input material: peripheral blood. CDR3 sequence reads: CASSLDGGLAGELFF. Here the CDR3 DNA reads TGCGCCAGCAGTTTAGACGGAGGGTTGGCCGGGGAGCTGTTTTTT.